This T cell receptor (beta chain) was captured by sequencing in a study of T cell responses to AZD1222 COVID-19 vaccine. This CDR3 comprises 14 residues. CDR1 is KGHDR and CDR2 is SFDVKD in the germline V gene. J lost 10 bases, V lost 3 bases, and 3 bases had no gene match. In the case of this clone: Its target is not known.

Sequencing used immunoSEQ multiplex PCR; TCRdb keeps in-frame clones, though not all of them. The table lists 120,000 or so clones, roughly nine tenths of them singletons. Study-wide results and caveats: Spike-wide vaccine-associated CD4 TCRs dominated at 160-218 and 743-854. Just six people given AZD1222 tested seropositive at baseline. Vaccination with two AZD1222 doses was followed by a rise in Spike-specific TCR breadth and depth.

The source of this sequence is an adult in good health. The chain is built from TRBV24-1 and TRBJ2-1, with 12 bases lining up with TRBD1. The input for sequencing was peripheral blood, taken on day 0 of AZD1222 vaccination. Written as DNA, the CDR3 is TGTGCCACCAGTGATGGGACAGGGGGCAGAGAGCAGTTCTTC. Its translation: CATSDGTGGREQFF.